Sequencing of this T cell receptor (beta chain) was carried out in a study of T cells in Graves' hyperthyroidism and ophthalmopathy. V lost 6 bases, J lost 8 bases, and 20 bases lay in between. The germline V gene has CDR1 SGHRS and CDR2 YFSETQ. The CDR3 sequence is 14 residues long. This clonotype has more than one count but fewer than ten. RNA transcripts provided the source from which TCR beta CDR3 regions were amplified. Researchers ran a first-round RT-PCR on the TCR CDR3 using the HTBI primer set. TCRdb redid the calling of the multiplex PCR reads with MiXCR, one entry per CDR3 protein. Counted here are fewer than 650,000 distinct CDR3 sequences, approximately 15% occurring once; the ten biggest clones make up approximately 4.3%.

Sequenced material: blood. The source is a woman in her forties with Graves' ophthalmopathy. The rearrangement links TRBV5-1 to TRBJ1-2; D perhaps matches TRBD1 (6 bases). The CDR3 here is CASTETGPDGGYTF. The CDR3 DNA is TGCGCCAGCACGGAAACAGGGCCCGATGGGGGCTACACCTTC. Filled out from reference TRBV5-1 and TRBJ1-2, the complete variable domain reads KAGVTQTPRYLIKTRGQQVTLSCSPISGHRSVSWYQQTPGQGLQFLFEYFSETQRNKGNFPGRFSGRQFSNSRSEMNVSTLELGDSALYLCASTETGPDGGYTFGSGTRLTVV.